This entry features one T cell receptor (beta chain) sequence. Its specificity is not known. The sample is drawn from a study of T cell responses to AZD1222 COVID-19 vaccine. V lost 1 base and J lost 0; bases outside the gene matches: 5. Germline V gene lookup returns CDR1 MNHEY and CDR2 SMNVEV (reference sequence). This CDR3 region has 19 residues. Overall study results and limits: Spike-specific TCR breadth and depth grew following two AZD1222 doses. No repertoire was sampled before or during the peak T cell response, only after it. Seropositive AZD1222 recipients at baseline numbered only six or seven. Clonal diversity may have been underestimated, and the donors were mostly white British, with more females than males.

The method was immunoSEQ multiplex PCR; TCRdb's version includes in-frame clones alone and lacks a portion of them. Among under 150,000 clones listed, roughly 87% were seen once. The chain couples TRBV27 to TRBJ2-6; 11 bases match TRBD1. The sequence derives from an adult who received the AZD1222 COVID-19 vaccine. This sample comprised peripheral blood, obtained 28 days after the second AZD1222 dose. The CDR3 sequence: CASSLFGDRGTSGANVLTF. Written as DNA, the CDR3 is TGTGCCAGCAGTTTATTCGGGGACAGGGGGACCTCTGGGGCCAACGTCCTGACTTTC.